The 2 T cell receptor beta chains presented below share a single source sample, sequenced in a study of blood T cell repertoires in COVID-19. The table came from immunoSEQ multiplex PCR; TCRdb's copy has only in-frame clones and leaves some out. Here the sample spans 160,000 or so clones, around three quarters being singletons. Sequenced input: peripheral blood. Receptor source: a man aged 70 or older with active or convalescent COVID-19.

The sample holds a few counts of this clone. The J gene is TRBJ1-3, the V gene TRBV15; D call uncertain. The V end was cut by 1 base, the J end by 0 bases, with 10 bases between. The CDR3 covers 16 residues. Germline V gene lookup returns CDR1 LNHNV and CDR2 YYDKDF (reference sequence). The CDR3 region is CATSRGGGISGNTIYF. CDR3 coding DNA: TGTGCCACCAGCAGAGGTGGCGGCATCTCTGGAAACACCATATATTTT. The complete variable domain, with remaining parts taken from reference TRBV15 and TRBJ1-3, reads DAMVIQNPRYQVTQFGKPVTLSCSQTLNHNVMYWYQQKSSQAPKLLFHYYDKDFNNEADTPDNFQSRRPNTSFCFLDIRSPGLGDTAMYLCATSRGGGISGNTIYFGEGSWLTVV.

CDR3 region: CASSTGAITGELFF. CDR3 sequence (DNA): TGCGCCAGCAGCACGGGAGCCATCACCGGGGAGCTGTTTTTT. This chain uses TRBV5-1 with TRBJ2-2; D possibly corresponds to TRBD2 (6 bases). This CDR3 has 14 residues. CDR1 and CDR2 from the germline V gene are SGHRS and YFSETQ. The V end was cut by 4 bases, the J end by 4 bases, with 11 bases between. Filled out from reference TRBV5-1 and TRBJ2-2, the complete variable domain reads KAGVTQTPRYLIKTRGQQVTLSCSPISGHRSVSWYQQTPGQGLQFLFEYFSETQRNKGNFPGRFSGRQFSNSRSEMNVSTLELGDSALYLCASSTGAITGELFFGEGSRLTVL.